This TCR beta chain was captured in a study of cytomegalovirus exposure and HLA in healthy donors. Overall study findings and caveats: Cytomegalovirus-associated status was assigned to about 150 TCR beta chains. An assumption of roughly uniform sequencing depth across donors underlay the presence/absence analyses. As confirmed in vitro, a few CMV-associated chains were specific for CMV antigens.

With regard to this clone: The antigen is not known.

The PCR employed 60 Vbeta primers together with 13 Jbeta primers. Clones were read by immunoSEQ multiplex PCR, and TCRdb kept only the in-frame ones, dropping some. This repertoire shows 100,000 to 120,000 clones, around 77% found once; its top ten account for less than 6%. Input material: PBMCs. The receptor was isolated from a young woman in good health and CMV-seropositive.

Here the CDR3 reads CAISESQGGTEAFF. The CDR3 coding sequence is TGTGCCATCAGTGAATCGCAAGGGGGCACTGAAGCTTTCTTT. The rearrangement links TRBV10-3 to TRBJ1-1, with D tentatively TRBD1 (6 bases). The CDR3 length is 14 residues. The V end was cut by 3 bases, the J end by 4 bases, with 12 bases between. The germline CDR1 and CDR2 sequences are ENHRY and SYGVKD.